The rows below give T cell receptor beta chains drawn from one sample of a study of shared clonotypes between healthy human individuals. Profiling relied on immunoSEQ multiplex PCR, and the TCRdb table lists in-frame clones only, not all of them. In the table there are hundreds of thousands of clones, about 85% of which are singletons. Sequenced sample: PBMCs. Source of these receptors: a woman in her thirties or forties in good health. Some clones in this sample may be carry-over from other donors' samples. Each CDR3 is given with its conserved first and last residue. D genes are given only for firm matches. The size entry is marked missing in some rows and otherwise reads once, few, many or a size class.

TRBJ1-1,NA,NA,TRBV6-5,TGTGCCAGCAGCCCCGGGGGGGGAGGGGGCACTGAAGCTTTCTTT,CASSPGGGGGTEAFF
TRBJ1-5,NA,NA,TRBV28,TGTGCCAGCAGTTTACCCAAGACAGATTATAGCAATCAGCCCCAGCATTTT,CASSLPKTDYSNQPQHF
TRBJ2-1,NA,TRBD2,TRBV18,TGTGCCAGCTCACCACTACTAGCGGGAGGGTCCTACAATGAGCAGTTCTTC,CASSPLLAGGSYNEQFF
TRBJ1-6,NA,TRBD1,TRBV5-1,TGCGCCAGCAGCTCTCGACAGGGTAATTCACCCCTCCACTTT,CASSSRQGNSPLHF
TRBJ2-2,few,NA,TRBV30,TGTGCCTGGAGGAGGGGGGCGCGAACCGGGGAGCTGTTTTTT,CAWRRGARTGELFF
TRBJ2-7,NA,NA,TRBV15,TGTGCCACCAGCCTCGTCCAGGGGTACGAGCAGTACTTC,CATSLVQGYEQYF
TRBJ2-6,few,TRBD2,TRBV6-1,TGTGCCAGCAGTGAAGACGGGGGGACTGGGGCCAACGTCCTGACTTTC,CASSEDGGTGANVLTF
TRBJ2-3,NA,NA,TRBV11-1,TGTGCCAGCAGCTTAGGAGGAGCGTTCTATACGCAGTATTTT,CASSLGGAFYTQYF
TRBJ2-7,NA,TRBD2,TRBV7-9,TGTGCCAGCACAGCGGGAGGTCCCTACGAGCAGTACTTC,CASTAGGPYEQYF
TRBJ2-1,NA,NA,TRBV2,TGTGCCGGTTGCCTAGGGCCCTACAATGAGCAGTTCTTC,CAGCLGPYNEQFF
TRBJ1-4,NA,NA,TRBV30,TGTGCCTGGACCCCACGACCGCGGGCTAATGAAAAACTGTTTTTT,CAWTPRPRANEKLFF